This T cell receptor (beta chain) was sequenced during a study of blood T cell repertoires in COVID-19. Study in general: Samples came from the United States, Italy and Spain, spanning acute and convalescent COVID-19. PBMCs, B-cell-depleted T cells, or T cells provided the cDNA or gDNA that made up the material.

Authors' data handling: Amplification of reference gene primers provided the estimated nucleated cell counts. Profiling relied on immunoSEQ multiplex PCR, and the TCRdb table lists in-frame clones only, not all of them. V and J calls and clone size follow that table, whereas D and trimming were derived from the DNA. The sample yields some 190,000 clones, around four fifths seen once. Trimming cost V 2 bases and J 8 bases, with 4 bases left between them. The V gene's germline CDR1 is LGHDT and CDR2 YNNKEL (reference sequence). This CDR3 spans 12 amino acids. V usage is TRBV3-1 (or the pseudogene TRBV3-2) and J usage is TRBJ1-6; D unclear. The clonotype comes from a human donor in a cohort sampled during active COVID-19. Material: peripheral blood. The CDR3 coding sequence is TGTGCCAGCAGCCAATCTTATTCACCCCTCCACTTT. Protein: CASSQSYSPLHF.